The clone carrying this TCR beta chain is a singleton in its sample. The junction and the germline gene differ at one end; a read error may be behind it. Profiling relied on immunoSEQ multiplex PCR, and the TCRdb table lists in-frame clones only, not all of them. This sample yields 150,000 to 200,000 clones, of which 80% to 90% are seen a single time; approximately 9% belongs to the top ten. This specimen belongs to a study of blood T cell repertoires in COVID-19. The study recruited people aged roughly 18 to 100 years across under 25 US areas. Cohort assignment relied on participant-reported clinical history. Each recovered donor of Cohort 3 presented with two negative PCRs, clearance, or symptom resolution. The germline gives CDR1 LGHDT, CDR2 YNNKEL (reference sequence). This CDR3 region has 16 residues.

The clonotype comes from a woman between 18 and 29 years old who had recovered from COVID-19. The sample taken for sequencing was PBMCs or T cells enriched from blood (not recorded which). V is TRBV3-1 (or the pseudogene TRBV3-2) and J is TRBJ2-7; 9 positions match TRBD2. The DNA for the CDR3 is TGTGCCAGCAGCCTTATCGCGGGGACTAGCTCCCACGAGCAGTACTTC. Protein: CASSLIAGTSSHEQYF.